The entry that follows covers one T cell receptor beta chain sequence. Its antigen is unknown. Nothing much larger sits one base from this clone, and base qualities are not available. Taken from cysteine to phenylalanine, the CDR3 has 14 residues. Of the read, only the CDR3 DNA is kept; its 42 bases are in frame from base 1. The germline ends are 14 bases apart after V is trimmed by 1 base and J by 8 bases. CDR1 and CDR2 (SGHDN, FVKESK) derive from the germline V gene. Libraries were constructed by the immunoSEQ multiplex PCR assay. TCRdb limited this immuneACCESS table to in-frame rearrangements with V and J called. A share of clones is missing; checked studies link under half to unresolved V genes, and the rest is unexplained. The sample yields 100,000 to 150,000 clones; 93% were counted once. The ten largest clones represent roughly 6.2% of the sample. This sample is part of a study of T cell changes during pregnancy in multiple sclerosis (dated by TCRdb to 2018 to 2020). About the full investigation: The study examined how the T cell repertoire changed over the course of pregnancy in women with multiple sclerosis.

The sequence came from a female donor with multiple sclerosis, enrolled in a pregnancy study. The chain is encoded by TRBV14 joined to TRBJ1-2; a confident D gene designation cannot be given. Sequencing was performed on peripheral blood, taken before pregnancy. The DNA sequence is TGTGCCAGCAGCCAAGGATCCACGGTCTGGGGCTACACCTTC. Translated, it gives CASSQGSTVWGYTF.